The 30 T cell receptor beta chains in this list originate from one sample, sequenced in a study of CD8 T cells in ankylosing spondylitis. MiXCR, applied by TCRdb to the 5' RACE reads, yields one record per CDR3 protein. Here the sample spans around 250,000 distinct CDR3 sequences, roughly 10% being singletons. Input material: blood, either unsorted or a sorted T cell fraction (not recorded which). The receptors stem from a male donor with ankylosing spondylitis or in good health (not recorded which).

This clonotype has a count of ten or more. The V gene is TRBV20-1, the J gene TRBJ2-5, with D possibly being TRBD1 (6 bases). V dropped 0 bases and J dropped 1 base, with 9 bases sitting between them. CDR3 length: 14 residues. Germline CDR1 DFQATT, CDR2 SNEGSKA (reference sequence). CDR3 nucleotides: TGCAGTGCTAGAGATTGGACAGCCCAAGAGACCCAGTACTTC. Protein: CSARDWTAQETQYF.

This clonotype was seen repeatedly, ten times or more. The gene calls are TRBV29-1 and TRBJ1-1; a possible D gene is TRBD1 (6 bases). CDR1 and CDR2 (germline): SQVTM, ANQGSEA. Trimming pared 7 bases from V and 1 base from J, leaving 16 bases between. This CDR3 comprises 14 residues. DNA for the CDR3: TGCAGCGCAAAAACAGGGCCCGGGAACACTGAAGCTTTCTTT. Its protein product is CSAKTGPGNTEAFF.

The chain recombines TRBV7-9 with TRBJ2-7; D is undetermined. Germline V lookup: CDR1 SEHNR, CDR2 FQNEAQ (reference sequence). V lost 3 bases to trimming and J lost 2 bases, with 8 bases between them. The CDR3 length is 13 residues. CDR3 sequence: CASSFDGAYEQYF. CDR3 bases: TGTGCCAGCAGCTTTGACGGAGCCTACGAGCAGTACTTC.

This clonotype showed up many times. The chain joins TRBV5-1 to TRBJ1-3; 7 bases agree with TRBD1. The length of the CDR3 is 16 residues. The V gene end was trimmed by 3 bases and the J gene end by 0 bases; junction bases not matched to a gene: 6. Germline CDR1 is SGHRS and CDR2 is YFSETQ. In DNA form, the CDR3 reads TGCGCCAGCAGCTCGGGACAGTTTTCCTCTGGAAACACCATATATTTT. It is translated as CASSSGQFSSGNTIYF.

This clonotype was counted at least ten times. J is TRBJ2-3 and V is TRBV24-1; TRBD1 aligns across 9 bases. J was trimmed by 1 base and V by 6 bases; bases with no gene match: 1. The CDR3 contains 14 residues. Germline V lookup: CDR1 KGHDR, CDR2 SFDVKD. CDR3 nucleotides: TGTGCCACCAGTAGGGACAGGGGCACAGATACGCAGTATTTT. Protein sequence: CATSRDRGTDTQYF.

This rearrangement joins TRBV5-1 to TRBJ2-5, with D perhaps matching TRBD2 (6 bases). The CDR3 spans 14 residues. V was trimmed by 2 bases and J by 5 bases, leaving 13 bases between them. Germline values: CDR1 SGHRS, CDR2 YFSETQ. The CDR3 bases are TGCGCCAGCAGCTTTTCAATTGGGAGGGAGACCCAGTACTTC. Protein sequence: CASSFSIGRETQYF. The full variable domain, in which reference TRBV5-1 and TRBJ2-5 provide the parts outside the CDR3, is KAGVTQTPRYLIKTRGQQVTLSCSPISGHRSVSWYQQTPGQGLQFLFEYFSETQRNKGNFPGRFSGRQFSNSRSEMNVSTLELGDSALYLCASSFSIGRETQYFGPGTRLLVL.

This clonotype appeared many times. CDR3 sequence reads: CAISELNGYTF. The DNA for the CDR3 is TGTGCCATCAGTGAGTTGAATGGCTACACCTTC. V and J are TRBV10-3 and TRBJ1-2; D not resolved. CDR3 size: 11 residues. V was shortened by 1 base and J by 6 bases, with 3 bases between the two germline ends. CDR1 and CDR2 (germline): ENHRY, SYGVKD.

There are many counts of this clonotype. The CDR3 coding sequence is TGCAGCGTCGGGACAGGGTATGAGGGCTACACCTTC. Translated, it gives CSVGTGYEGYTF. The gene calls are TRBV29-1 and TRBJ1-2, with 9 bases that match TRBD1. The CDR3 length is 12 residues. V was pared by 6 bases and J by 8 bases, with 7 bases of the junction left unmatched. The germline gives CDR1 SQVTM, CDR2 ANQGSEA.

This clonotype occurred once. J is TRBJ2-5 and V is TRBV3-1; weak D call: TRBD1 (6 bases). The V gene's germline CDR1 is LGHDT and CDR2 YNNKEL (reference sequence). This CDR3 spans 15 amino acids. V lost 0 bases, J lost 5 bases, and 13 bases lay in between. The CDR3 region is CASSQEQGWQETQYF. CDR3 nucleotide sequence: TGTGCCAGCAGCCAAGAGCAGGGGTGGCAGGAGACCCAGTACTTC.

The chain has TRBV2 and TRBJ2-7, with 9 nucleotides matching TRBD1. V trimming: 6 bases; J trimming: 4 bases; junction bases outside the gene matches: 10. This CDR3 is 15 amino acids long. From germline, CDR1 is SNHLY and CDR2 FYNNEI. The CDR3 region has the DNA TGTGCCAGCAGAGATATGGGACAGGGAGTGTACGAGCAGTACTTC. Its translation: CASRDMGQGVYEQYF.

The rearrangement links TRBV2 to TRBJ1-1; no clear D gene. Germline values: CDR1 SNHLY, CDR2 FYNNEI. The V and J ends lost 9 bases and 3 bases respectively, with 11 bases between them. This CDR3 is built from 12 residues. The CDR3, as DNA: TGTGCCAGTAACAATCAGTACACTGAAGCTTTCTTT. Its translation: CASNNQYTEAFF.

Comments on this clonotype: A clone one base away is much larger, so this may be a read error. The V and J genes are TRBV12-3 or TRBV12-4 and TRBJ1-1, with D possibly being TRBD1 (6 bases). The CDR3 spans 12 residues. The CDR3 reads CVSTPRGGPAFF. In nucleotides, the CDR3 is TGTGTCAGCACCCCACGGGGGGGGCCAGCTTTCTTT.

The chain uses TRBV6-5 and TRBJ1-1; 7 nucleotides match TRBD1. The CDR3 runs to 12 residues. CDR1 is MNHEY, CDR2 SVGAGI, per germline. After removal of 5 bases from V and 9 bases from J, the junction contained 6 bases not matched to a gene. CDR3 bases: TGTGCCAGCAGTGACCTCAGGGGGAAAGCTTTCTTT. It encodes CASSDLRGKAFF.

This clonotype turned up a few times. The V and J genes are TRBV27 and TRBJ2-3, with TRBD2 matching 10 bases. Germline loops: CDR1 MNHEY, CDR2 SMNVEV (reference sequence). This CDR3 has 15 amino acids. V was pared by 6 bases and J by 4 bases, with 7 bases of the junction left unmatched. CDR3 sequence reads: CASSPGLARADTQYF. The CDR3 DNA sequence: TGTGCCAGCAGCCCGGGACTAGCGAGGGCAGATACGCAGTATTTT.

This clonotype was found a few times. J is TRBJ1-1 and V is TRBV7-9, with TRBD1 as a possible D gene (5 bases). Trimming pared 2 bases from V and 0 bases from J, leaving 10 bases between. This CDR3 is 15 amino acids long. Germline V gives CDR1 SEHNR, CDR2 FQNEAQ (reference sequence). Written as DNA, the CDR3 is TGTGCCAGCAGCTTAAGGCAGGGACTGAACACTGAAGCTTTCTTT. Protein product: CASSLRQGLNTEAFF. Based on the CDR3 plus reference TRBV7-9 and TRBJ1-1, the full variable domain is DTGVSQNPRHKITKRGQNVTFRCDPISEHNRLYWYRQTLGQGPEFLTYFQNEAQLEKSRLLSDRFSAERPKGSFSTLEIQRTEQGDSAMYLCASSLRQGLNTEAFFGQGTRLTVV.

This clonotype was recorded at least ten times. The genes are TRBV20-1 and TRBJ2-4; D may be TRBD1 (6 bases). CDR1 and CDR2 from the germline V gene are DFQATT and SNEGSKA (reference sequence). The V end was cut by 3 bases, the J end by 1 base, with 13 bases between. This CDR3 is 15 amino acids long. The CDR3 loop is CSARPPGEAKNIQYF. The CDR3 DNA follows: TGCAGTGCTAGGCCCCCAGGGGAGGCCAAAAACATTCAGTACTTC.

There are a few counts of this clonotype. The rearrangement joins TRBV16 to TRBJ1-1; 7 positions match TRBD1. The J segment lost 7 bases and the V segment lost 4 bases, leaving 6 bases of the junction unmatched. The CDR3 spans 13 residues. Looked up from germline, CDR1 is KGHSY and CDR2 is FQNENV. The CDR3 DNA reads as TGTGCCAGCAGCCCGATTAACAGGGGTGAAGCTTTCTTT. Protein: CASSPINRGEAFF.

The V gene is TRBV27, the J gene TRBJ2-1; TRBD2 might be the D (6 bases). The CDR3 is 15 residues long. Trimming left V 2 bases short and J 4 bases short, with 12 bases between. CDR1 is MNHEY, CDR2 SMNVEV, per germline (reference sequence). CDR3 in DNA: TGTGCCAGCAGTTTAGATGCGGGAAAATACAATGAGCAGTTCTTC. This encodes CASSLDAGKYNEQFF.

This chain joins TRBV7-2 and TRBJ2-2; D perhaps matches TRBD2 (5 bases). Germline V gives CDR1 SGHTA, CDR2 FQGNSA. The CDR3 length is 15 residues. The V gene lost 8 bases and the J gene lost 2 bases, with 15 bases spanning the gap. The CDR3 is CASRPGVVNTGELFF. The DNA of the CDR3 is TGTGCCAGCCGCCCCGGGGTAGTAAACACCGGGGAGCTGTTTTTT.

The sample holds a few counts of this clonotype. J is TRBJ2-3 and V is TRBV12-3 or TRBV12-4; 11 nucleotides match TRBD2. This CDR3 region has 20 residues. Germline trimming cut 4 bases from V and 4 bases from J; bases unmatched to any gene: 19. The CDR3 loop is CASSSRVRLGSGGGSDTQYF. The CDR3, as DNA: TGTGCCAGCAGTTCTAGGGTCCGGTTGGGTAGCGGGGGGGGGTCAGATACGCAGTATTTT.

This clonotype was detected many times. The chain employs TRBV6-4 and TRBJ2-3; TRBD2 matches 7 bases. This CDR3 spans 13 amino acids. Trimming at V came to 8 bases and at J to 5 bases, leaving 7 bases not matched to a gene. Germline V gene data show CDR1 as MRHNA and CDR2 as SNTAGT. CDR3 protein: CASGPSGRDTQYF. Written as DNA, the CDR3 is TGTGCCAGCGGTCCTAGCGGCCGAGATACGCAGTATTTT.

This clonotype was observed a few times. V gene TRBV11-2 combines with J gene TRBJ2-1; D might be TRBD2 (5 bases). Per germline, CDR1 SGHAT and CDR2 FQNNGV. This CDR3 has 15 residues. Trimming cost V 3 bases and J 5 bases, with 14 bases left between them. The CDR3 nucleotides are TGTGCCAGCAGCTTCACGAGCGGTCCCGACAATGAGCAGTTCTTC. The encoded protein is CASSFTSGPDNEQFF.

Turning to this clonotype: It may be a read error: a sequence one base away is much more abundant. The chain recombines TRBV3-1 with TRBJ2-7; 9 bases fit TRBD1. The CDR3 extends over 13 amino acids. With V trimmed by 6 bases and J by 8 bases, 8 bases remained unmatched. Germline CDR1 is LGHDT and CDR2 is YNNKEL (reference sequence). The CDR3 spells CASSYRGRRQQYF. The CDR3 nucleotides read TGTGCCAGCAGTTACAGGGGGCGGAGACAGCAGTACTTC.

This clonotype was recorded at least ten times. The chain joins TRBV12-3 or TRBV12-4 to TRBJ2-1, with a possible D match to TRBD2 (6 bases). The CDR3 is 13 residues long. Trimming removed 5 bases from V and 4 bases from J, with 9 bases in between. CDR3 coding DNA: TGTGCCAGCAGTGGGGGACTTTACAATGAGCAGTTCTTC. It codes for CASSGGLYNEQFF.

The sample holds many counts of this clonotype. The CDR3 sequence: CSARQGFQETQYF. The CDR3 DNA is TGCAGTGCTAGGCAGGGATTCCAAGAGACCCAGTACTTC. The V call is TRBV20-1, the J call TRBJ2-5, with a weak D call TRBD1 (5 bases). The CDR3 contains 13 residues. Per the germline V gene, CDR1 is DFQATT and CDR2 is SNEGSKA (reference sequence). V shed 3 bases and J shed 1 base, with 9 bases lying between them.

This clonotype was observed a few times. J is TRBJ1-4 and V is TRBV2, with D tentatively TRBD1 (5 bases). The germline V gene has CDR1 SNHLY and CDR2 FYNNEI. Trimming stripped 11 bases from V and 7 bases from J, with 14 bases between. The CDR3 is 12 amino acids. CDR3 loop: CAGPGLVEKLFF. The CDR3 DNA follows: TGTGCCGGGCCGGGACTTGTTGAAAAACTGTTTTTT. The full variable domain, completed using reference TRBV2 and TRBJ1-4, is EPEVTQTPSHQVTQMGQEVILRCVPISNHLYFYWYRQILGQKVEFLVSFYNNEISEKSEIFDDQFSVERPDGSNFTLKIRSTKLEDSAMYFCAGPGLVEKLFFGSGTQLSVL.

This clonotype was seen many times. The genes are TRBV5-1 and TRBJ2-3; a possible D gene is TRBD2 (7 bases). The CDR3 is 16 residues long. The germline V gene has CDR1 SGHRS and CDR2 YFSETQ. V lost 4 bases to trimming and J lost 4 bases, with 19 bases between them. The CDR3 spells CASSIGGAVRADTQYF. CDR3 coding DNA: TGCGCCAGCAGCATAGGGGGGGCCGTCCGCGCAGATACGCAGTATTTT.

This clonotype has just a few counts. Its ends do not fully match the called genes, so a read error is possible. This chain connects TRBV5-1 to TRBJ2-3; TRBD2 might be the D (6 bases). The CDR3 sequence is 15 residues long. The V gene's germline CDR1 is SGHRS and CDR2 YFSETQ. The CDR3 sequence is CASRRGRVSTATQYF. CDR3 in DNA: TGCGCCAGCAGGCGGGGTAGGGTCAGCACAGCTACGCAGTATTTT. The complete variable domain, with remaining parts taken from reference TRBV5-1 and TRBJ2-3, reads KAGVTQTPRYLIKTRGQQVTLSCSPISGHRSVSWYQQTPGQGLQFLFEYFSETQRNKGNFPGRFSGRQFSNSRSEMNVSTLELGDSALYLCASRRGRVSTATQYFGPGTRLTVL.

This clonotype was seen at least ten times. The gene calls are TRBV4-2 and TRBJ1-2, with D possibly TRBD1 on 5 matching bases. With 0 bases removed from V and 3 bases from J, the gap between germline ends came to 20 bases. The germline CDR1 and CDR2 sequences are LGHNA and YNFKEQ. The CDR3 is 18 amino acids. The CDR3 DNA follows: TGTGCCAGCAGCCAAGAGTATTTCTACCAGGGCGAGGACTATGGCTACACCTTC. Amino acid sequence: CASSQEYFYQGEDYGYTF.

For this clonotype: A much bigger clone sits one base away, suggesting this may be a read error. J is TRBJ2-3 and V is TRBV7-8, with 7 nucleotides matching TRBD2. The length of the CDR3 is 15 residues. Per the germline V gene, CDR1 is SGHVS and CDR2 is FQNEAQ. CDR3 protein: CASTPRRESTDMQYF. Here the CDR3 DNA reads TGTGCCAGCACCCCACGGCGGGAGAGCACAGATATGCAGTATTTT.